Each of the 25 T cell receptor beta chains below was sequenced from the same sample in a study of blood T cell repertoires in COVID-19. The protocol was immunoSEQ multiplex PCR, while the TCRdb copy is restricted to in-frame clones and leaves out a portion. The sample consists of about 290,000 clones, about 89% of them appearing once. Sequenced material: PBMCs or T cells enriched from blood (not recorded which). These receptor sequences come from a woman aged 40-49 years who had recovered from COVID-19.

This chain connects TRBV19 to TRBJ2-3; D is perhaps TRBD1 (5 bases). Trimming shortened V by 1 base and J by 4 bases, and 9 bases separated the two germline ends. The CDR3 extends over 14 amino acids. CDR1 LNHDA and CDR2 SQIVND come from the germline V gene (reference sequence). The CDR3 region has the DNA TGTGCCAGTAGTATAGGCAGGGAAGCAGATACGCAGTATTTT. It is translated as CASSIGREADTQYF.

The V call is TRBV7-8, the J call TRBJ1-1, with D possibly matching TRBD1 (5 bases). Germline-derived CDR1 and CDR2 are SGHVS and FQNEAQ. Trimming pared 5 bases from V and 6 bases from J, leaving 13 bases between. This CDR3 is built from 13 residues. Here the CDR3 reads CASSIRDSSEAFF. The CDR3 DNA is TGTGCCAGCAGCATCCGGGACTCTTCTGAAGCTTTCTTT.

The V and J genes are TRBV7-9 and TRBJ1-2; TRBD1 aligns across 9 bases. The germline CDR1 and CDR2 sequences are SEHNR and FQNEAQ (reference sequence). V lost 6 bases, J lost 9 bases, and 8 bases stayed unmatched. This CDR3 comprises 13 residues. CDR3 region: CASRGQGLWSYTF. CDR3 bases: TGTGCCAGCAGGGGACAGGGCCTATGGAGCTACACCTTC.

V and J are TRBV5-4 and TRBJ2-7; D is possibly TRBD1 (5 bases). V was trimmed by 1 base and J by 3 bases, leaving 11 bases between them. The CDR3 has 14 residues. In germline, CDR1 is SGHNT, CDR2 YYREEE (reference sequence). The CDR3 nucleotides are TGTGCCAGCAGCTTGTTCGGTACAGGCTACGAGCAGTACTTC. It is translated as CASSLFGTGYEQYF.

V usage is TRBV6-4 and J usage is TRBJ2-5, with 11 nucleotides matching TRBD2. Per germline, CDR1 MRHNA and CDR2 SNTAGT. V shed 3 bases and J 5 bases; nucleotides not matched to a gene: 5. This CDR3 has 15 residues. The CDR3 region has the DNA TGTGCCAGCAGTGATGGGCTAGCGGGGGGTGAGACCCAGTACTTC. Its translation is CASSDGLAGGETQYF.

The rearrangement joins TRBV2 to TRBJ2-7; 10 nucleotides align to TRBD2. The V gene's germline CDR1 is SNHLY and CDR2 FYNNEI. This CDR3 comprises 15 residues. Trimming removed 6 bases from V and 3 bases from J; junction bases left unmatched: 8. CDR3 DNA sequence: TGTGCCAGCAGCCAATCGGGACTAGCGTTCTACGAGCAGTACTTC. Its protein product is CASSQSGLAFYEQYF.

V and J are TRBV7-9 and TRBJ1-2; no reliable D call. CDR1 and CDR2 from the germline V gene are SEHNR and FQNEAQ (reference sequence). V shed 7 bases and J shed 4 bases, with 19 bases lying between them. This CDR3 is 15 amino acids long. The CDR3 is CASTPIGSRGYGYTF. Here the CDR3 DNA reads TGTGCCAGCACTCCGATAGGGAGCCGTGGCTATGGCTACACCTTC.

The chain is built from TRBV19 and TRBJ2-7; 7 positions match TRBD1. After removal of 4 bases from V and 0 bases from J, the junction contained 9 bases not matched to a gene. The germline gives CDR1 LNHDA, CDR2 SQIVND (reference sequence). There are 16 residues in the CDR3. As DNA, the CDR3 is TGTGCCAGTAGTACTTTACCGGGACAGAGCTCCTACGAGCAGTACTTC. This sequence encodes CASSTLPGQSSYEQYF.

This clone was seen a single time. This CDR3 reads CASSQLRGDYGYTF. The CDR3 DNA follows: TGTGCCAGCAGCCAGCTCAGGGGCGACTATGGCTACACCTTC. This chain joins TRBV3-1 (or the pseudogene TRBV3-2) and TRBJ1-2; D might be TRBD1 (6 bases). Germline-derived CDR1 and CDR2 are LGHDT and YNNKEL (reference sequence). This CDR3 has 14 amino acids. Trimming left V 3 bases short and J 3 bases short, with 11 bases between.

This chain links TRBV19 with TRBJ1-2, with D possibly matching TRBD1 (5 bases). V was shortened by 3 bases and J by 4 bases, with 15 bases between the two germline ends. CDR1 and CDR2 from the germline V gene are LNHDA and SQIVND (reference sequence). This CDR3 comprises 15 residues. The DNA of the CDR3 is TGTGCCAGTAGTATCCGTGGGGCATCCAGCTATGGCTACACCTTC. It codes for CASSIRGASSYGYTF.

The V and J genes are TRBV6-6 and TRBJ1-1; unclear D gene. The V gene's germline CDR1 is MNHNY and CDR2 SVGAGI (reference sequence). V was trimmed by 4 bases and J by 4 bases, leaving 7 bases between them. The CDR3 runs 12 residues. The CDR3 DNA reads TGTGCCAGCAGTTCCGGTGGCACTGAAGCTTTCTTT. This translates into CASSSGGTEAFF.

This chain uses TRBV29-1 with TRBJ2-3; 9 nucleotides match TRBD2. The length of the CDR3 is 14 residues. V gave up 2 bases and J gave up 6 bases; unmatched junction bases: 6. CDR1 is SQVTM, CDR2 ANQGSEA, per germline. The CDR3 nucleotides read TGCAGCGTTGAAACTAGCGGGCACTCGGATACGCAGTATTTT. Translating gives CSVETSGHSDTQYF.

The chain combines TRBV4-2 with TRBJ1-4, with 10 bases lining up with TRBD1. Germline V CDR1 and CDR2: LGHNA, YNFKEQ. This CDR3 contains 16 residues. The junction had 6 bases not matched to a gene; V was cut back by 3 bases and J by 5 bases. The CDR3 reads CASSHRDRGGNEKLFF. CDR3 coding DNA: TGTGCCAGCAGCCATCGGGACAGGGGAGGGAATGAAAAACTGTTTTTT.

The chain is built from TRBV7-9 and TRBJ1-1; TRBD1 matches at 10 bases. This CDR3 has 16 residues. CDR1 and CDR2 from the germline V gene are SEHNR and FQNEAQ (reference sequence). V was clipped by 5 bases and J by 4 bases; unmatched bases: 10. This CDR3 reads CASSPGQGVYSTEAFF. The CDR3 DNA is TGTGCCAGCAGCCCAGGACAGGGGGTTTACTCCACTGAAGCTTTCTTT.

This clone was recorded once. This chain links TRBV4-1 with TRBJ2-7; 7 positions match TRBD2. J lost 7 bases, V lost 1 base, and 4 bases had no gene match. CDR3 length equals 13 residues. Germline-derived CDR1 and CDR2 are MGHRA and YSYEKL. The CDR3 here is CASSQVTAGEQYF. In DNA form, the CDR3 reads TGCGCCAGCAGCCAAGTAACAGCGGGGGAGCAGTACTTC.

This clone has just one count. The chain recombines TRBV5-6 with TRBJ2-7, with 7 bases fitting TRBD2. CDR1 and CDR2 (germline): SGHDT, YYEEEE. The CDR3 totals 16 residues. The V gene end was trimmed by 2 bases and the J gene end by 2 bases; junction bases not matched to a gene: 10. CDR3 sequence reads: CASSLRVELATYEQYF. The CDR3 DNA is TGTGCCAGCAGCTTAAGGGTAGAACTAGCGACCTACGAGCAGTACTTC.

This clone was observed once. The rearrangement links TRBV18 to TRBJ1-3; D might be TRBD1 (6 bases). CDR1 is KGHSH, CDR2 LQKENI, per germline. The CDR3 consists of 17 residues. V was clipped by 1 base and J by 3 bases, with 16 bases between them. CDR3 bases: TGTGCCAGCTCACCACAAACTGCACAGGGCGGTGGAAACACCATATATTTT. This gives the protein CASSPQTAQGGGNTIYF.

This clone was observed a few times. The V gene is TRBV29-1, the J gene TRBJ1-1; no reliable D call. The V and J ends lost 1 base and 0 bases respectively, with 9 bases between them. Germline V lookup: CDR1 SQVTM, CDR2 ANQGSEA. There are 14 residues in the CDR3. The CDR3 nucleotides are TGCAGCGTTGAAGCGGGAAGGGTGAACACTGAAGCTTTCTTT. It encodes CSVEAGRVNTEAFF. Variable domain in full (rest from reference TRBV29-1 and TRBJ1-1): SAVISQKPSRDICQRGTSLTIQCQVDSQVTMMFWYRQQPGQSLTLIATANQGSEATYESGFVIDKFPISRPNLTFSTLTVSNMSPEDSSIYLCSVEAGRVNTEAFFGQGTRLTVV.

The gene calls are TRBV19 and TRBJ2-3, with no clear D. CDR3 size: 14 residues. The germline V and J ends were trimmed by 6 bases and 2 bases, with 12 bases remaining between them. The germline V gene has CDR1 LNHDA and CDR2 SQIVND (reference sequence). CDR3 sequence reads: CASSWAGSTDTQYF. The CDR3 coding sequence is TGTGCCAGTAGCTGGGCAGGCTCCACAGATACGCAGTATTTT.

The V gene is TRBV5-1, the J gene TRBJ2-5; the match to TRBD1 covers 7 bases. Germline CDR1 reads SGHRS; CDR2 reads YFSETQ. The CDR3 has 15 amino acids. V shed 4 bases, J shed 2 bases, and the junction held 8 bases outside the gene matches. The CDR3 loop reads CASSPGDSTQETQYF. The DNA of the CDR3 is TGCGCCAGCAGCCCAGGGGACAGCACTCAAGAGACCCAGTACTTC.

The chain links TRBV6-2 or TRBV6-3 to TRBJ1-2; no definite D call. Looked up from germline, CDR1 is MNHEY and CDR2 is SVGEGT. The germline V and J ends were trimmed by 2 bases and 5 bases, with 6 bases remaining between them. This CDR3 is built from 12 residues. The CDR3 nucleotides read TGTGCCAGCAGTTACAACGGGTATGGCTACACCTTC. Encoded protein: CASSYNGYGYTF.

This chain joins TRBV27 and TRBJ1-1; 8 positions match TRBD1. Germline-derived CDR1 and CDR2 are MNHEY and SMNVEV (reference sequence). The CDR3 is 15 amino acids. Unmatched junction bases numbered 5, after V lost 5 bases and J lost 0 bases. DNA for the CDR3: TGTGCCAGCAGTCCTTGGACAGGGTTGAACACTGAAGCTTTCTTT. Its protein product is CASSPWTGLNTEAFF.

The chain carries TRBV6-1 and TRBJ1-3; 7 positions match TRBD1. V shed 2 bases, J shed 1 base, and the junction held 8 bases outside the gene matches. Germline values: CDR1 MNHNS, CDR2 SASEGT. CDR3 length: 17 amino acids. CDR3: CASSEQGENFSGNTIYF. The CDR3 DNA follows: TGTGCCAGCAGTGAACAGGGGGAGAACTTTTCTGGAAACACCATATATTTT.

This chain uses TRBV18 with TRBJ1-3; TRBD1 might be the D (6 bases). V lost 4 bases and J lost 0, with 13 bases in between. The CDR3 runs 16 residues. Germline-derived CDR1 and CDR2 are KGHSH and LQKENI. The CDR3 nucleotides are TGTGCCAGCTCACTACAACAGGGAAGCTCTGGAAACACCATATATTTT. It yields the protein CASSLQQGSSGNTIYF. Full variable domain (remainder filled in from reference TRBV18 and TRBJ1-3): NAGVMQNPRHLVRRRGQEARLRCSPMKGHSHVYWYRQLPEEGLKFMVYLQKENIIDESGMPKERFSAEFPKEGPSILRIQQVVRGDSAAYFCASSLQQGSSGNTIYFGEGSWLTVV.

In nucleotides, the CDR3 is TGTGCCAGCTCTCCCAGTGGGCTCACAGATACGCAGTATTTT. Protein product: CASSPSGLTDTQYF. The chain couples TRBV18 to TRBJ2-3, with no clear D. Germline values: CDR1 KGHSH, CDR2 LQKENI. V was clipped by 6 bases and J by 2 bases, with 12 bases between them. The CDR3 sequence is 14 residues long.